A selection of T cell receptor beta chains follows, all from one sample in a study of blood T cell repertoires in COVID-19. The method was immunoSEQ multiplex PCR; TCRdb's version includes in-frame clones alone and lacks a portion of them. This sample has about 190,000 clones, with roughly 78% found just once. Specimen: peripheral blood. Every receptor here comes from an elderly woman with active or convalescent COVID-19. The CDR3 runs from the conserved cysteine through the conserved F or W. The D gene is left open where the match is weak. Clone size, where shown, is once, few, many, or a class for clones that have expanded.

clone_size j_call d_call v_call cdr3_nt cdr3_aa
. TRBJ2-1 TRBD1 TRBV11-3 TGTGCCAGCAGCGCAGGGGGACAGGGATACAATGAGCAGTTCTTC CASSAGGQGYNEQFF
once TRBJ2-5 . TRBV9 TGTGCCAGCAGCGTAGGTCTAGATCAAGAGACCCAGTACTTC CASSVGLDQETQYF
. TRBJ2-2 TRBD2 TRBV7-2 TGTGCCAGCAGCTTAGTGGGCTGGACTAGCGGACACCGGGAGCTGTTTTTT CASSLVGWTSGHRELFF
. TRBJ1-4 . TRBV5-6 TGTGCCAGCAGCTTGACCCAGGGGAGGGCTAATGAAAAACTGTTTTTT CASSLTQGRANEKLFF
. TRBJ2-3 . TRBV19 TGTGCCAGTAGTCCCCACGACGGGGGAGGCACAGATACGCAGTATTTT CASSPHDGGGTDTQYF
. TRBJ1-2 . TRBV21-1 TGTGCCAGCAGCAAACAAGGGGGACAGGACCCCGAGGGCTACACCTTC CASSKQGGQDPEGYTF
. TRBJ1-1 TRBD1 TRBV5-6 TGTGCCAGCAGCTTGAGGGACAGTCCCACTGAAGCTTTCTTT CASSLRDSPTEAFF
few TRBJ1-2 . TRBV2 TGTGCCAGCAGTGGAGCACAGGGATATGATGGCTACACCTTC CASSGAQGYDGYTF
. TRBJ1-4 . TRBV29-1 TGCAGCGTTGGGGGCTTCGGTAATGAAAAACTGTTTTTT CSVGGFGNEKLFF
. TRBJ1-2 . TRBV6-5 TGTGCCAGCGCCGGCGGGTACTATGGCTACACCTTC CASAGGYYGYTF
. TRBJ2-7 TRBD1 TRBV10-3 TGTGCCATCAGTTCCCCGGACAGGCACTCCTACGAGCAGTACTTC CAISSPDRHSYEQYF
few TRBJ2-2 TRBD1 TRBV27 TGTGCCAGCAGTTTCCGGGACAGGGGGTTTACCGGGGAGCTGTTTTTT CASSFRDRGFTGELFF
. TRBJ1-1 . TRBV5-5 TGTGCCAGCAGCTCCGGCGGATGGAACACTGAAGCTTTCTTT CASSSGGWNTEAFF
. TRBJ1-2 TRBD1 TRBV6-2/TRBV6-3 TGTGCCAGCAGTACCGGGACAGGGCTTGGCTACACCTTC CASSTGTGLGYTF
. TRBJ2-5 . TRBV5-1 TGCGCCAGCAGCTCGACAGGTCCTGAAGAGACCCAGTACTTC CASSSTGPEETQYF
. TRBJ2-5 TRBD2 TRBV5-1 TGCGCCAGCAGAGCGGGGTTCGGGGGAGAGACCCAGTACTTC CASRAGFGGETQYF
. TRBJ1-5 TRBD1 TRBV10-1 TGCGCCAGCAGTGAGACTACCGGGACAGCATTCAAATATAGCAATCAGCCCCAGCATTTT CASSETTGTAFKYSNQPQHF
. TRBJ1-5 . TRBV27 TGTGCCAGCAGTTTTTCGCCACTTCAGCCCCAGCATTTT CASSFSPLQPQHF
. TRBJ2-3 TRBD2 TRBV7-2 TGTGCCAGCAGCTTAGGACTAGCGGTAGATACGCAGTATTTT CASSLGLAVDTQYF
once TRBJ2-2 TRBD1 TRBV18 TGTGCCAGCCAGAGGGACAGGGCCACCGGGGAGCTGTTTTTT CASQRDRATGELFF
few TRBJ2-1 TRBD1 TRBV6-1 TGTGCCAGCAGTGAAGGGGGTTACAGGGGTTCCTACAATGAGCAGTTCTTC CASSEGGYRGSYNEQFF
. TRBJ2-7 TRBD2 TRBV7-2 TGTGCCAGCAGCTTATATGGCGGGGGAGGAGGCGAGCAGTACTTC CASSLYGGGGGEQYF
. TRBJ2-4 TRBD1 TRBV9 TGTGCCAGCAGCGTTGGTGGGACAGGGGAAAACATTCAGTACTTC CASSVGGTGENIQYF
. TRBJ2-1 TRBD2 TRBV4-1 TGCGCCAGCAGCCAAACCCCGACTAGCTGGGAATCCTACAATGAGCAGTTCTTC CASSQTPTSWESYNEQFF
. TRBJ1-2 TRBD1 TRBV28 TGTGCCAGCAGTCACGGGACAGGATCTAACTATGGCTACACCTTC CASSHGTGSNYGYTF
. TRBJ1-4 . TRBV27 TGTGCCAGCAGTTCCGTCCCTTCAACTAATGAAAAACTGTTTTTT CASSSVPSTNEKLFF
. TRBJ1-2 TRBD1 TRBV18 TGTGCCAGCTCACGCTCGGACAGGGGGCGGTTCTACACCTTC CASSRSDRGRFYTF
. TRBJ1-1 . TRBV28 TGTGCCAGCAGTTGGGGATCAGGGGTGAGGGAAGCTTTCTTT CASSWGSGVREAFF
. TRBJ2-3 . TRBV10-3 TGTGCCATCACTGTAGGGGGACCCACAGATACGCAGTATTTT CAITVGGPTDTQYF
. TRBJ2-2 TRBD1 TRBV27 TGTGCCAGCAGTTTAGCACAGGGGAAGGGAACCGGGGAGCTGTTTTTT CASSLAQGKGTGELFF
. TRBJ2-5 TRBD1 TRBV27 TGTGCCAGCAGTATACAGGGGACCCAAGAGACCCAGTACTTC CASSIQGTQETQYF
. TRBJ2-1 TRBD1 TRBV10-1 TGCGCCAGCAGTGAGTCGGCGGGACAGGTCGATGAGCAGTTCTTC CASSESAGQVDEQFF
. TRBJ1-2 . TRBV7-9 TGTGCCAGCAGCTTACCGGCGACAGCTAACTATGGCTACACCTTC CASSLPATANYGYTF
. TRBJ1-1 . TRBV7-2 TGTGCCAGCAGCTTAGCGCGAGCAGGGGCGAGTGAAGCTTTCTTT CASSLARAGASEAFF
. TRBJ1-6 . TRBV28 TGTGCCAGCAGTTTAGGAGGGAATAATTCACCCCTCCACTTT CASSLGGNNSPLHF
once TRBJ2-1 . TRBV4-3 TGCGCCAGCAGCCAGCTAGCGTACAATGAGCAGTTCTTC CASSQLAYNEQFF
few TRBJ2-1 TRBD1 TRBV28 TGTGCCAGCAGTTTATTGGGACAGGGCGAGGGTGAGCAGTTCTTC CASSLLGQGEGEQFF
once TRBJ2-2 TRBD2 TRBV2 TGTGCCTCTATGGGGGGGATTAGGAACACCGGGGAGCTGTTTTTT CASMGGIRNTGELFF
few TRBJ1-2 . TRBV7-9 TGTGCCAGCAGCTTAGAAAGAGGCGGCTACACCTTC CASSLERGGYTF
. TRBJ1-1 . TRBV11-2 TGTGCCAGCAGCGAAGCTCCAGAAGCTTTCTTT CASSEAPEAFF
. TRBJ1-2 TRBD1 TRBV2 TGTGCCAGCAGGGAACAGGGGGGATATGGCTACACCTTC CASREQGGYGYTF